Listed below are T cell receptor beta chains from one sample, sequenced in a study of cytomegalovirus exposure and HLA in healthy donors. Repertoires were generated with immunoSEQ multiplex PCR, while TCRdb's copy carries only in-frame clones and drops some. The sample records 110,000 or so clones, approximately 86% being singletons. Specimen: PBMCs. These receptors all stem from a man aged 18 to 30 in good health and CMV-seropositive. Both conserved end residues are part of each CDR3. The D gene is left open where the match is weak. Clone size is shown for a subset of rows, as once, few, many or a class of expanded clone.

TGTGCCAGCAGACCTTGGACGGCGAGGGTCTCCACTAGCACAGATACGCAGTATTTT	CASRPWTARVSTSTDTQYF	-	TRBJ2-3	TRBV7-9	-
TGTGCCAGCAGCCCAGCCTACGAGCAGTACTTC	CASSPAYEQYF	-	TRBJ2-7	TRBV5-8	-
TGTGCCAGCAGCCCGCGGGGGGGAGAGACCCAGTACTTC	CASSPRGGETQYF	-	TRBJ2-5	TRBV11-1	TRBD2
TGCGCCAGCAGTGAGTCCGGGACTAGTGAGACCCAGTACTTC	CASSESGTSETQYF	-	TRBJ2-5	TRBV10-1	TRBD2
TGTGCCAGCAGCGCTTCAGGGTACACTGAAGCTTTCTTT	CASSASGYTEAFF	-	TRBJ1-1	TRBV7-9	-
TGTGCCAGCAGGCCAGGGGGAGGCCCTAATACGCAGTATTTT	CASRPGGGPNTQYF	-	TRBJ2-3	TRBV6-1	-
TGCGCCAGCAGCTTGGGGGGAGCCCTTGGCGACACCATATATTTT	CASSLGGALGDTIYF	-	TRBJ1-3	TRBV5-1	-
TGTGCCAGTAGTATATCATCAGGGGCAGATTCACCCCTCCACTTT	CASSISSGADSPLHF	few	TRBJ1-6	TRBV19	-
TGTGCCAGCAGTGACTTACCGGGGTCGGGGGATACGCAGTATTTT	CASSDLPGSGDTQYF	-	TRBJ2-3	TRBV6-4	-
TGTGCCAGCAGCTTCCAACAGGGGATTTGGGACAATGAGCAGTTCTTC	CASSFQQGIWDNEQFF	-	TRBJ2-1	TRBV5-6	TRBD1
TGTGCCAGTCTCCTAGGGGGCAGGGCGAACACTGAAGCTTTCTTT	CASLLGGRANTEAFF	-	TRBJ1-1	TRBV19	TRBD1
TGTGCCAGCAGCTTAGCGCGCCGTCAGGGGCATAATTCACCCCTCCACTTT	CASSLARRQGHNSPLHF	-	TRBJ1-6	TRBV7-9	-
TGTGCCAGCAGCTCGGGACAGGGGCTCTATGGCTACACCTTC	CASSSGQGLYGYTF	-	TRBJ1-2	TRBV13	TRBD1
TGTGCCAGCAGCCGCTATGGCTACACCTTC	CASSRYGYTF	few	TRBJ1-2	TRBV9	-
TGTGCCAGCAGTTTGGGGTCAGGAGGCAACTACGAGCAGTACTTC	CASSLGSGGNYEQYF	-	TRBJ2-7	TRBV27	-
TGTGCCAGCAGCTTAAAATTGGCTAATGAGCAGTTCTTC	CASSLKLANEQFF	-	TRBJ2-1	TRBV7-6	-
TGCGCCAGCAGCCACAAGATGTGGCGGGGACTCTACAATGAGCAGTTCTTC	CASSHKMWRGLYNEQFF	-	TRBJ2-1	TRBV4-1	-
TGTGCCAGCAGACCCGGGACAGGGTACTACGAGCAGTACTTC	CASRPGTGYYEQYF	-	TRBJ2-7	TRBV25-1	TRBD1
TGCGCCAGCAGCGTAGGACAGGGCAACTACGAGCAGTACTTC	CASSVGQGNYEQYF	once	TRBJ2-7	TRBV4-3	TRBD1
TGTGCCTCTTCGGGAGGGACTAGCGGGGCCCTCTACAATGAGCAGTTCTTC	CASSGGTSGALYNEQFF	-	TRBJ2-1	TRBV30	TRBD2
TGTGCCATGGCGGGACAGGGGGCAGGGACTGAAGCTTTCTTT	CAMAGQGAGTEAFF	-	TRBJ1-1	TRBV10-3	TRBD1
TGTGCCTCTAGGCCCCCTTTGTGGGGCTACACCTTC	CASRPPLWGYTF	-	TRBJ1-2	TRBV30	-
TGTGCCAGCAGTACATCGGGAAGCGGGGGGTACCAAGAGACCCAGTACTTC	CASSTSGSGGYQETQYF	-	TRBJ2-5	TRBV28	TRBD2
TGTGCCAGCAGCTCAGGGGCAGACAATCAGCCCCAGCATTTT	CASSSGADNQPQHF	-	TRBJ1-5	TRBV7-8	-